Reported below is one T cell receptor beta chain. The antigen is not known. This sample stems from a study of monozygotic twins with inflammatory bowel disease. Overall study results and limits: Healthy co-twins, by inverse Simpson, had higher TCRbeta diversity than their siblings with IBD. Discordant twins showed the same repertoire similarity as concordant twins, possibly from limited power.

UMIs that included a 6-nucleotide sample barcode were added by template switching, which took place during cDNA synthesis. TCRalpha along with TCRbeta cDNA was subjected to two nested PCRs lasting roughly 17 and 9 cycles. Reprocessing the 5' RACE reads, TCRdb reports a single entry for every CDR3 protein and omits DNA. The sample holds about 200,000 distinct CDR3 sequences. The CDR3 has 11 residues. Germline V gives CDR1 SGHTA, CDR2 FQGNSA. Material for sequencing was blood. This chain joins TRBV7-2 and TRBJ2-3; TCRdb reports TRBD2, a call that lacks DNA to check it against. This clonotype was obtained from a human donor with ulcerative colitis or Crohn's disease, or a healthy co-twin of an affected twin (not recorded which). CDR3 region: CASSQTSTQYF.